The 19 T cell receptor beta chains reported below all come from one sample, sequenced in a study of cytomegalovirus exposure and HLA in healthy donors. Amplification used 60 Vbeta primers and 13 Jbeta primers. Here immunoSEQ multiplex PCR was the method, and the copy in TCRdb shows in-frame clones only, minus some. The sample table includes more than 95,000 clones. The sequenced sample was PBMCs. These TCRs come from a man under 40 in good health and CMV-seronegative.

This chain joins TRBV28 and TRBJ1-2, with 7 bases that match TRBD1. Germline loops: CDR1 MDHEN, CDR2 SYDVKM. Unmatched junction bases numbered 6, after V lost 1 base and J lost 7 bases. CDR3 length: 14 amino acids. The CDR3 loop is CASSLSVTGTGYTF. CDR3 sequence (DNA): TGTGCCAGCAGTTTATCCGTGACAGGGACTGGCTACACCTTC.

This sequence joins TRBV18 and TRBJ1-3, with 8 bases fitting TRBD1. V trimming: 3 bases; J trimming: 0 bases; junction bases outside the gene matches: 13. The CDR3 is 19 residues long. Germline V gives CDR1 KGHSH, CDR2 LQKENI. The CDR3 spells CASSPIQTGQGFSGNTIYF. The CDR3 bases are TGTGCCAGCTCACCCATACAAACCGGACAGGGCTTCTCTGGAAACACCATATATTTT.

The chain uses TRBV5-1 and TRBJ2-1; TRBD1 matches at 9 bases. CDR3 length: 16 residues. Germline V lookup: CDR1 SGHRS, CDR2 YFSETQ. Losses at the gene ends were 5 bases for V and 4 bases for J; bases not matched to a gene: 10. As DNA, the CDR3 is TGCGCCAGCAGAACCGCTTACAGGGGGCGTTACAATGAGCAGTTCTTC. Its translation is CASRTAYRGRYNEQFF.

The chain joins TRBV30 to TRBJ1-2, with D uncertain. The CDR3 is made up of 13 amino acids. Germline loops: CDR1 GTSNPN, CDR2 SVGIG (reference sequence). With 4 bases removed from V and 1 base from J, the gap between germline ends came to 10 bases. In DNA, the CDR3 is TGTGCCTGGACCCCAACGGTTAACTATGGCTACACCTTC. Its translation is CAWTPTVNYGYTF.

The chain combines TRBV9 with TRBJ1-4; D ambiguous. Germline V CDR1 and CDR2: SGDLS, YYNGEE. The V end lost 4 bases, the J end lost 8 bases, and 18 bases lay between the germline ends. The CDR3 has 15 amino acids. The CDR3 coding sequence is TGTGCCAGCAGCTTAGGGCCCGGAGAGAACGAAAAACTGTTTTTT. Amino acids: CASSLGPGENEKLFF.

The CDR3: CASSQGVGSGRRNEQFF. The CDR3 DNA reads as TGTGCCAGCAGCCAAGGGGTTGGGTCAGGGAGGCGCAATGAGCAGTTCTTC. The chain links TRBV2 to TRBJ2-1; tentative D call: TRBD2 (6 bases). The CDR3 spans 17 residues. CDR1 is SNHLY, CDR2 FYNNEI, per germline. Between the trimmed V and J ends, which lost 6 bases and 6 bases, there was a span of 24 bases.

The J gene is TRBJ2-1, the V gene TRBV29-1, with a tentative D call TRBD1 (6 bases). Germline-derived CDR1 and CDR2 are SQVTM and ANQGSEA. The germline V and J ends were trimmed by 0 bases and 3 bases, with 9 bases remaining between them. The CDR3 is 14 amino acids. In nucleotides, the CDR3 is TGCAGCGTTGAAGACCCGGACAGCTACAATGAGCAGTTCTTC. It codes for CSVEDPDSYNEQFF.

This chain joins TRBV6-5 and TRBJ2-2; D may be TRBD1 (6 bases). Germline V gene sequence: CDR1 MNHEY, CDR2 SVGAGI. The CDR3 is 15 residues long. V lost 2 bases and J lost 6, with 13 bases in between. This CDR3 is CASSYEAGDPGELFF. CDR3 coding DNA: TGTGCCAGCAGTTACGAGGCAGGGGATCCCGGGGAGCTGTTTTTT.

The genes are TRBV7-9 and TRBJ2-3, with TRBD2 identical over 11 bases. Per germline, CDR1 SEHNR and CDR2 FQNEAQ (reference sequence). After removal of 1 base from V and 5 bases from J, the junction contained 2 bases not matched to a gene. This CDR3 region has 15 residues. Written as DNA, the CDR3 is TGTGCCAGCAGCTTAGGGCTAGCGGGAGGAGATACGCAGTATTTT. Translating gives CASSLGLAGGDTQYF.

The chain is built from TRBV30 and TRBJ2-7, with TRBD1 matching 12 bases. Germline values: CDR1 GTSNPN, CDR2 SVGIG (reference sequence). The V and J ends lost 3 bases and 3 bases, in that order; junction bases with no gene match: 6. This CDR3 contains 15 residues. The CDR3 nucleotides are TGTGCCTGGAGCCCCGGGACAGGGGGCCACTACGAGCAGTACTTC. It specifies CAWSPGTGGHYEQYF. Full variable domain (outside the CDR3, taken from reference TRBV30 and TRBJ2-7): SQTIHQWPATLVQPVGSPLSLECTVEGTSNPNLYWYRQAAGRGLQLLFYSVGIGQISSEVPQNLSASRPQDRQFILSSKKLLLSDSGFYLCAWSPGTGGHYEQYFGPGTRLTVT.

The J gene is TRBJ2-6, the V gene TRBV20-1; no reliable D call. This CDR3 region has 11 residues. Germline CDR1 reads DFQATT; CDR2 reads SNEGSKA (reference sequence). Trimming took off 3 bases at V and 13 bases at J, with 10 bases between the two ends. The CDR3 DNA is TGCAGTGCTAGGCGCCCCTTTGTCCTGACTTTC. Translating gives CSARRPFVLTF.

The chain joins TRBV28 to TRBJ2-1, with TRBD1 as a possible D gene (6 bases). The V gene lost 10 bases and the J gene lost 9 bases, with 25 bases spanning the gap. Germline values: CDR1 MDHEN, CDR2 SYDVKM. The CDR3 has 15 amino acids. CDR3 DNA: TGTGCCACCTCCCCCGACGGGAATCTCAGGGGTGAGCAGTTCTTC. It encodes CATSPDGNLRGEQFF. The entire variable domain, with the rest obtained from reference TRBV28 and TRBJ2-1, is as follows: DVKVTQSSRYLVKRTGEKVFLECVQDMDHENMFWYRQDPGLGLRLIYFSYDVKMKEKGDIPEGYSVSREKKERFSLILESASTNQTSMYLCATSPDGNLRGEQFFGPGTRLTVL.

This chain uses TRBV7-3 with TRBJ1-1, with D possibly TRBD1 on 5 matching bases. Germline CDR1 is SGHTA and CDR2 is FQGTGA. This CDR3 contains 14 residues. Trimming left V 2 bases short and J 2 bases short, with 9 bases between. The CDR3 loop reads CASSLGGSNTEAFF. CDR3 DNA sequence: TGTGCCAGCAGCTTAGGGGGGAGTAACACTGAAGCTTTCTTT.

V and J are TRBV28 and TRBJ1-4, with 7 bases that match TRBD1. V was pared by 7 bases and J by 2 bases, with 10 bases of the junction left unmatched. This CDR3 is built from 16 residues. Germline CDR1 reads MDHEN; CDR2 reads SYDVKM. CDR3 region: CASTPGQRGTNEKLFF. The CDR3 region has the DNA TGTGCCAGCACCCCGGGACAGAGGGGCACTAATGAAAAACTGTTTTTT.

The chain has TRBV19 and TRBJ1-1; D not certain. This CDR3 is built from 13 residues. V gave up 10 bases and J gave up 4 bases, with 16 bases separating them. Germline V gives CDR1 LNHDA, CDR2 SQIVND (reference sequence). CDR3 in DNA: TGTGCCACTGGGGAGCAGGTAGCCACTGAAGCTTTCTTT. This encodes CATGEQVATEAFF. Drawing the rest from reference TRBV19 and TRBJ1-1, the complete variable domain is DGGITQSPKYLFRKEGQNVTLSCEQNLNHDAMYWYRQDPGQGLRLIYYSQIVNDFQKGDIAEGYSVSREKKESFPLTVTSAQKNPTAFYLCATGEQVATEAFFGQGTRLTVV.

V usage is TRBV2 and J usage is TRBJ2-2, with 10 bases that match TRBD1. The CDR3 extends over 15 amino acids. Germline assignment: CDR1 SNHLY and CDR2 FYNNEI. The V segment lost 5 bases and the J segment 4 bases; nucleotides outside the gene matches: 4. CDR3 in DNA: TGTGCCAGCAGTAAGGACAGGGGGGGCACCGGGGAGCTGTTTTTT. This codes for CASSKDRGGTGELFF.

V and J are TRBV19 and TRBJ2-1; 15 nucleotides line up with TRBD2. V shed 4 bases and J 9 bases; nucleotides not matched to a gene: 4. Germline-derived CDR1 and CDR2 are LNHDA and SQIVND (reference sequence). The CDR3 extends over 15 amino acids. The CDR3, as DNA: TGTGCCAGTAGTACCATGGGACTAGCGGGAGGTGAGCAGTTCTTC. This sequence encodes CASSTMGLAGGEQFF.

The gene calls are TRBV7-3 and TRBJ2-2; 8 bases are a match to TRBD2. Germline V lookup: CDR1 SGHTA, CDR2 FQGTGA. The junction had 1 base not matched to a gene; V was cut back by 2 bases and J by 2 bases. There are 15 residues in the CDR3. CDR3 coding DNA: TGTGCCAGCAGCTTAGCGGGGGGTAACACCGGGGAGCTGTTTTTT. Translating it yields CASSLAGGNTGELFF.

This chain uses TRBV28 with TRBJ1-1; 7 nucleotides agree with TRBD1. V lost 10 bases to trimming and J lost 5 bases; unmatched junction nucleotides: 16. Germline V gene lookup returns CDR1 MDHEN and CDR2 SYDVKM. This CDR3 is 15 amino acids long. CDR3 protein: CATSIRSGGRTEAFF. CDR3 nucleotides: TGTGCCACATCAATACGTTCAGGGGGGAGGACTGAAGCTTTCTTT.